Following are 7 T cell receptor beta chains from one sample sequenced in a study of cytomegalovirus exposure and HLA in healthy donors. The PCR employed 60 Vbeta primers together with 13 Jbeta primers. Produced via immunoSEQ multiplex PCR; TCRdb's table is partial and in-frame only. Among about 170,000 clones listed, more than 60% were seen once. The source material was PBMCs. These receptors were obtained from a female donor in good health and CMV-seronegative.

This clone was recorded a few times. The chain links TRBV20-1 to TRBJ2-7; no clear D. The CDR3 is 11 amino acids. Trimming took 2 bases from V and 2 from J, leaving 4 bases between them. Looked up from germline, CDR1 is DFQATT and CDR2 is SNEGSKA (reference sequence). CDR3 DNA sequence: TGCAGTGCTAGAACTACCTACGAGCAGTACTTC. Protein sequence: CSARTTYEQYF.

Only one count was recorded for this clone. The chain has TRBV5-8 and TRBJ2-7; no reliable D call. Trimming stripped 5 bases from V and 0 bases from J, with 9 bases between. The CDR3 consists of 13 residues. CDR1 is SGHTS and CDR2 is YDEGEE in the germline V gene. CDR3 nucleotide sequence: TGTGCCAGCAGGGGCAGCCTCTCCTACGAGCAGTACTTC. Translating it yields CASRGSLSYEQYF.

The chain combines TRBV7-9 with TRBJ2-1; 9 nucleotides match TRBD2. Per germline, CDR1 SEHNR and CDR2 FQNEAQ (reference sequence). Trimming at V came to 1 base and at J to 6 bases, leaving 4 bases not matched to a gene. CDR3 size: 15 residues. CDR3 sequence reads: CASSLGTSASNEQFF. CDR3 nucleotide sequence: TGTGCCAGCAGCTTAGGGACTAGCGCGTCCAATGAGCAGTTCTTC.

The chain's CDR3 is CASSQVRNSPLHF. The CDR3 DNA reads TGTGCCAGCAGCCAAGTGCGTAATTCACCCCTCCACTTT. The J gene is TRBJ1-6, the V gene TRBV14; D unresolved. The CDR3 contains 13 residues. Germline CDR1 SGHDN, CDR2 FVKESK. V was trimmed by 1 base and J by 6 bases, leaving 4 bases between them.

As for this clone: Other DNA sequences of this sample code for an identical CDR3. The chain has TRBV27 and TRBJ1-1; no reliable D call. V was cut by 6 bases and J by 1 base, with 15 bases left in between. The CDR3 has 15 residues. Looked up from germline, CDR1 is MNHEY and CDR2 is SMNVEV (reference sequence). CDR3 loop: CASRAASLGNTEAFF. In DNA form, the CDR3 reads TGTGCCAGCAGGGCCGCCTCCCTTGGGAACACTGAAGCTTTCTTT.

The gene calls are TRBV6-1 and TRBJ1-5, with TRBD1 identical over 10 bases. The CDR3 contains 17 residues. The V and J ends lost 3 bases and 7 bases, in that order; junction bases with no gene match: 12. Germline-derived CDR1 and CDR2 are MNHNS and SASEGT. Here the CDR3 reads CASSDIRTGGAGQPQHF. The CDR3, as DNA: TGTGCCAGCAGTGACATACGGACAGGGGGTGCGGGACAGCCCCAGCATTTT.

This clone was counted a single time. In nucleotides, the CDR3 is TGTGCCACCAGCAGAGATCGGGGAATTATGGGCGGGGAGCTGTTTTTT. Protein product: CATSRDRGIMGGELFF. V gene TRBV15 combines with J gene TRBJ2-2; D perhaps matches TRBD2 (5 bases). Germline V gene data show CDR1 as LNHNV and CDR2 as YYDKDF (reference sequence). Between the trimmed V and J ends, which lost 0 bases and 7 bases, there was a span of 15 bases. The CDR3 contains 16 residues.